A selection of T cell receptor beta chains follows, all from one sample in a study of T cells in Graves' hyperthyroidism and ophthalmopathy. TCRdb passed the multiplex PCR reads through MiXCR, listing each CDR3 protein once. The sample holds about 580,000 distinct CDR3 sequences; more than 45% are singletons and the top ten take around 7.7%. Sequencing input: peripheral blood or thyroid tissue (not recorded which). These receptors originate from a woman between 18 and 30 years old with Graves' hyperthyroidism. The CDR3 runs from the conserved cysteine through the conserved F or W. The D gene is left open where the match is weak. Clone size is given for some rows only: seen once, a few or many times, or a class if the clone is expanded.

V	size	D	J	CDR3	DNA
TRBV15	.	TRBD2	TRBJ2-1	CATSNPRLADNEQFF	TGTGCCACCAGCAACCCCCGACTAGCGGACAATGAGCAGTTCTTC
TRBV5-1	many	TRBD1	TRBJ1-2	CASSLLPGGDLYGYTF	TGCGCCAGCAGCTTGTTACCAGGGGGAGATCTCTATGGCTACACCTTC
TRBV9	few	.	TRBJ1-4	CASSVEALTGPTLNEKLFF	TGTGCCAGCAGCGTCGAAGCCCTGACAGGCCCTACCTTAAATGAAAAACTGTTTTTT
TRBV5-1	many	.	TRBJ2-7	CASSALASEQYF	TGCGCCAGCAGCGCCCTAGCATCCGAGCAGTACTTC
TRBV2	few	TRBD2	TRBJ2-1	CASSDLADNEQFF	TGTGCCAGCAGTGATCTAGCGGACAATGAGCAGTTCTTC
TRBV7-9	.	.	TRBJ2-1	CASSLEVPGSYQFF	TGTGCCAGCAGCTTAGAGGTGCCTGGGTCCTACCAGTTCTTC
TRBV7-2	many	TRBD1	TRBJ1-5	CASSSGQSFSNQPQHF	TGTGCCAGCAGCTCGGGACAGAGCTTTAGCAATCAGCCCCAGCATTTT
TRBV27	many	.	TRBJ1-5	CASSFRGPNQPQHF	TGTGCCAGCAGTTTCCGCGGGCCCAATCAGCCCCAGCATTTT
TRBV6-2/TRBV6-3	few	TRBD1	TRBJ1-4	CASSRVASGQGIEKLFF	TGTGCCAGCAGTCGAGTTGCCTCCGGACAGGGGATAGAAAAACTGTTTTTT
TRBV10-3	.	TRBD1	TRBJ2-5	CATWTGVPEQPQYF	TGTGCCACCTGGACAGGGGTCCCTGAGCAGCCCCAGTACTTC
TRBV29-1	many	.	TRBJ2-2	CSVAGQAGHTGELFF	TGCAGCGTTGCCGGGCAGGCTGGGCACACCGGGGAGCTGTTTTTT
TRBV5-4	many	.	TRBJ1-2	CASSSWTHYGYTF	TGTGCCAGCAGCTCTTGGACGCACTATGGCTACACCTTC
TRBV4-2	.	.	TRBJ2-5	CASSQVNEQYQETQYF	TGTGCCAGCAGCCAAGTCAACGAGCAGTACCAAGAGACCCAGTACTTC
TRBV12-3/TRBV12-4	many	.	TRBJ1-5	CASSFQGDQPQHF	TGTGCCAGCAGTTTCCAAGGGGATCAGCCCCAGCATTTT
TRBV2	.	.	TRBJ2-2	CASPSGELFF	TGTGCCAGCCCCTCCGGGGAGCTGTTTTTT
TRBV10-3	once	TRBD1	TRBJ2-5	CAAQGAGETQYF	TGTGCGGCACAGGGGGCGGGAGAGACCCAGTACTTC
TRBV9	few	TRBD1	TRBJ1-1	CASSVAGTASMNTEAFF	TGTGCCAGCAGCGTAGCCGGGACAGCTTCGATGAACACTGAAGCTTTCTTT
TRBV24-1	.	TRBD1	TRBJ2-6	CATSDTWTGHSGANVLTF	TGTGCCACCAGTGATACTTGGACAGGCCACTCTGGGGCCAACGTCCTGACTTTC
TRBV5-1	many	TRBD2	TRBJ2-7	CASSLGTSLLQYF	TGCGCCAGCAGCCTCGGGACTAGCTTGTTGCAGTACTTC
TRBV29-1	.	.	TRBJ1-5	CSVWSNQPQHF	TGCAGCGTATGGAGCAATCAGCCCCAGCATTTT
TRBV29-1	.	.	TRBJ1-4	CSVEEDAATNEKLFF	TGCAGCGTTGAAGAGGACGCAGCAACTAATGAAAAACTGTTTTTT
TRBV19	.	.	TRBJ2-6	CASSVVGSGANVLTF	TGTGCCAGTAGTGTAGTGGGTTCTGGGGCCAACGTCCTGACTTTC
TRBV25-1	.	TRBD1	TRBJ2-3	CASSEIDRVRSEDTQYF	TGTGCCAGCAGTGAAATCGACAGGGTACGTTCGGAAGATACGCAGTATTTT
TRBV29-1	many	.	TRBJ2-5	CSVGARGLFPGLAGGTQYF	TGCAGCGTTGGGGCCAGGGGGCTTTTCCCGGGACTAGCCGGGGGGACCCAGTACTTC
TRBV2	many	.	TRBJ2-1	CASSEYGLGGEQFF	TGTGCCAGCAGTGAATACGGACTAGGGGGTGAGCAGTTCTTC
TRBV11-3	few	TRBD2	TRBJ2-7	CASSHTSGLGSYEQYF	TGTGCCAGCAGCCATACTAGCGGCCTAGGCTCCTACGAGCAGTACTTC
TRBV12-3/TRBV12-4	few	.	TRBJ2-2	CASSFRQGGTGELFF	TGTGCCAGCAGTTTTCGGCAGGGTGGAACCGGGGAGCTGTTTTTT
TRBV6-9	few	TRBD2	TRBJ2-5	CASSYSRNSGRILETQYF	TGTGCCAGCAGTTATTCGCGCAATAGCGGGAGGATATTAGAGACCCAGTACTTC
TRBV28	many	.	TRBJ2-7	CASSLDQASSYEQYF	TGTGCCAGCAGTTTAGATCAGGCCAGCTCCTACGAGCAGTACTTC